A few counts support the clone carrying this T cell receptor beta chain. Antigen: not known. This entry belongs to a study of T cell repertoires in cytomegalovirus infection. Turning to the study itself: CMV infection together with matching HLA type was indicated by public TCR beta signatures.

Germline V gives CDR1 SGHKS, CDR2 YYEKEE (reference sequence). The CDR3 runs 13 residues. Trimming removed 2 bases at V and 11 bases at J, with 16 bases between. TCRdb ran MiXCR on the reads and lists one entry per CDR3 protein. Here the sample spans some 110,000 distinct CDR3 sequences, 10% being singletons. Study-level findings and limits: Dominating the ex vivo response were TCR beta clonotypes that were CMV-specific and HLA-C-restricted.

Sequencing input: PBMCs, sequenced either directly or after in vitro stimulation (not recorded which). This TCR was recovered from a human donor in good health (CMV status not recorded). Some clones in this sample may be carry-over from other donors' samples. V gene TRBV5-5 combines with J gene TRBJ1-2, with a weak D call TRBD1 (5 bases). The CDR3: CASSFRDGRSYTF. CDR3 sequence (DNA): TGTGCCAGCAGCTTTAGGGACGGCCGTAGTTACACCTTC.